This T cell receptor (beta chain) was captured by sequencing in a study of cytomegalovirus exposure and HLA in healthy donors. Study background: An early data release held 79 million or so unique TCRs from HLA-typed donors. Whole-study findings and limits: Most TCR sequences showed up rarely, but some public TCRs showed up in many donors.

PCR amplification relied on 60 Vbeta primers (plus 13 Jbeta primers). TCRdb's copy holds only in-frame clones and misses some; the assay was immunoSEQ multiplex PCR. The repertoire has 200,000 or so clones, roughly 80% of them found once; the top ten carry about 6%. This clone was observed a handful of times. Its antigen remains unidentified. The ends were cut back, 2 bases at V and 6 bases at J, with 18 bases in the middle. The CDR3 runs 16 residues. Germline V lookup: CDR1 PRHDT, CDR2 FYEKMQ (reference sequence). This TCR came from a man aged 35-49 years in good health and CMV-seropositive. The rearrangement uses TRBV13 and TRBJ2-3; a possible D gene is TRBD2 (6 bases). The specimen was PBMCs. In DNA, the CDR3 is TGTGCCAGCAGCTTACTAGTCGCGGGAACTGGGGATACGCAGTATTTT. This gives the protein CASSLLVAGTGDTQYF.